The rows below give T cell receptor beta chains drawn from one sample of a study of T cells in localized non-small cell lung cancer. Data came from immunoSEQ multiplex PCR; TCRdb stores just in-frame clones and leaves some out. This sample has about 82,000 clones; around 80% occur once, and the top ten carry 19%. Sequencing was performed on PBMCs, taken before any cancer treatment. The receptors come from a man aged 35 to 69 with stage II squamous cell lung carcinoma. Each CDR3 is given with its conserved first and last residue. A D gene is named only where the DNA matches it firmly. Where a row states a size, it is once, few, many or the class of an expanded clone; other rows omit it.

d_gene	abundance	v_gene	j_gene	CDR3nt	CDR3aa
TRBD1	.	TRBV5-1	TRBJ1-1	TGCGCCAGCAGCTTTTACAGGGGGAACACTGAAGCTTTCTTT	CASSFYRGNTEAFF
TRBD1	few	TRBV19	TRBJ1-5	TGTGCCAGCCAATCCCGGGACAGTAAATTCAATCAGCCCCAGCATTTT	CASQSRDSKFNQPQHF
TRBD1	.	TRBV10-3	TRBJ2-7	TGTGCCATCAGTACCGGGACAGGGTTCTACGAGCAGTACTTC	CAISTGTGFYEQYF
TRBD2	many	TRBV10-3	TRBJ2-1	TGTGCCATCAGTGGGGAGCGGGAGGTGAGGTACAATGAGCAGTTCTTC	CAISGEREVRYNEQFF
.	.	TRBV19	TRBJ1-6	TGTGCCAGTATTTCCAGCCGTAAAGGGAATTCACCCCTCCACTTT	CASISSRKGNSPLHF
.	.	TRBV7-9	TRBJ1-1	TGTGCCAGCCCAGGGTGGGCAGAAGGCACTGAAGCTTTCTTT	CASPGWAEGTEAFF
.	.	TRBV7-2	TRBJ1-2	TGTGCCAGCAGCTTAGAGGCAGCCGTTAAGTACTATGGCTACACCTTC	CASSLEAAVKYYGYTF
TRBD1	.	TRBV28	TRBJ1-2	TGTGCCAGCAGTTTATTACAGGGGCGCGGTGGCTACACCTTC	CASSLLQGRGGYTF
.	.	TRBV6-5	TRBJ2-7	TGTGCCAGCAGTTACGGCCGAGGTGGGACCTCCTACGAGCAGTACTTC	CASSYGRGGTSYEQYF
TRBD1	.	TRBV6-6	TRBJ1-4	TGTGCCAGCAGTCTGGGGGACAGGGGCCGTAATGAAAAACTGTTTTTT	CASSLGDRGRNEKLFF
TRBD1	.	TRBV2	TRBJ2-4	TGTGCCAGCAGTGATGCCGGTTGGACAGGGAATTTC	CASSDAGWTGNF
TRBD1	.	TRBV30	TRBJ2-7	TGTGCCTGGAGTCCGGACAGGGCAGGGTACGAGCAGTACTTC	CAWSPDRAGYEQYF
.	.	TRBV6-6	TRBJ2-7	TGTGCTGGGGGGCCGAGCTCCTACGAGCAGTACTTC	CAGGPSSYEQYF
TRBD1	.	TRBV28	TRBJ2-7	TGTGCCAGCAGTTGGGCAGGGGGCCGGTCCTACGAGCAGTACTTC	CASSWAGGRSYEQYF
.	.	TRBV4-1	TRBJ2-7	TGCGCCAGCAGCCCTACAGGGGGGGGGTACGAGCAGTACTTC	CASSPTGGGYEQYF
TRBD1	.	TRBV9	TRBJ2-7	TGTGCCAGCAGCGAGGGGACCGGGACAGGACTCTACGAGCAGTACTTC	CASSEGTGTGLYEQYF
.	.	TRBV6-5	TRBJ1-5	TGTGCCAGCAGTTACCAGAGACAGGTTGGGGGTCAGCCCCAGCATTTT	CASSYQRQVGGQPQHF
.	.	TRBV5-1	TRBJ1-1	TGCGCCAGCAGCTTGGGACGGACTTCATCTGAAGCTTTCTTT	CASSLGRTSSEAFF
TRBD1	few	TRBV28	TRBJ1-5	TGTGCCAGCAGTCGTTCACAGGGGGCCGGCAATCAGCCCCAGCATTTT	CASSRSQGAGNQPQHF
.	few	TRBV19	TRBJ1-3	TGTGCCAGTAGTCCCGGACGGTACTCTGGAAACACCATATATTTT	CASSPGRYSGNTIYF
.	.	TRBV30	TRBJ1-4	TGTGCCTGGAGTGTAGGGCATCTAGAAGAAAAACTGTTTTTT	CAWSVGHLEEKLFF
.	.	TRBV2	TRBJ1-3	TGTGCCAGCACTCCTGATGGGGCTCTTGGAAACACCATATATTTT	CASTPDGALGNTIYF
.	.	TRBV19	TRBJ2-1	TGTGCCAGTAGTACAAGGGTCAATGAGCAGTTCTTC	CASSTRVNEQFF
TRBD1	.	TRBV10-3	TRBJ2-2	TGTGCCATATCGAGGACAGGGAGGACCGGGGAGCTGTTTTTT	CAISRTGRTGELFF
.	.	TRBV15	TRBJ2-1	TGTGCCACCAGCAGAGTAAGTGGTGAGCAGTTCTTC	CATSRVSGEQFF
.	.	TRBV7-9	TRBJ1-3	TGTGCCAGCAGCACCCGGACGGAAGGAAACACCATATATTTT	CASSTRTEGNTIYF
.	.	TRBV11-3	TRBJ2-7	TGTGCCAGCAGCTTAGGACTGCTACACGAGCAGTACTTC	CASSLGLLHEQYF
.	few	TRBV28	TRBJ2-7	TGTGCCAGCAGCCACCTGGCGGGCTCCTACGAGCAGTACTTC	CASSHLAGSYEQYF
.	.	TRBV18	TRBJ2-7	TGTGCCAGCTCACCGACAGGATCCTACGAGCAGTACTTC	CASSPTGSYEQYF
.	.	TRBV7-8	TRBJ1-2	TGTGCCAGCAGCCCGAGGGCGGACCCGAACTATGGCTACACCTTC	CASSPRADPNYGYTF
.	once	TRBV14	TRBJ1-1	TGTGCCAGCAGCCAAGCCGGGGCTACTGAAGCTTTCTTT	CASSQAGATEAFF
.	.	TRBV5-1	TRBJ2-6	TGCGCCAGCAGCTTGGGGTTAAACCAGGGTAGGGGAGAAGGGGCCAACGTCCTGACTTTC	CASSLGLNQGRGEGANVLTF
.	few	TRBV7-2	TRBJ1-1	TGTGCCAGCAGTTCACAGGGTTCCACTGAAGCTTTCTTT	CASSSQGSTEAFF
.	few	TRBV25-1	TRBJ2-7	TGTGCCAGCAGTGAAGAGGACGGGGCCTACGAGCAGTACTTC	CASSEEDGAYEQYF
.	.	TRBV28	TRBJ2-1	TGTGCCACCAGAGGCCTCCCCACCTACAATGAGCAGTTCTTC	CATRGLPTYNEQFF
TRBD1	.	TRBV5-1	TRBJ1-4	TGCGCCAGCAGCGCGGGGACAGTAAATAATGAAAAACTGTTTTTT	CASSAGTVNNEKLFF
.	.	TRBV30	TRBJ2-2	TGTGCCTGGAGGGGGGGACAGTACACCGGGGAGCTGTTTTTT	CAWRGGQYTGELFF
.	.	TRBV2	TRBJ1-1	TGTGCCAGCAACTCCCCAGGGGCGCATGTAGGAGCTTTCTTT	CASNSPGAHVGAFF
TRBD1	.	TRBV6-5	TRBJ2-2	TGTGCCAGCAGTGGGACAGGGTACACCGGGGAGCTGTTTTTT	CASSGTGYTGELFF
.	.	TRBV7-6	TRBJ2-7	TGTGCCAGCAGCCCCGCCCGGGGCTCCGAGCAGTACTTC	CASSPARGSEQYF
TRBD2	.	TRBV7-3	TRBJ2-3	TGTGCCAGCAGCCCAGGACTAGCGGGAGGGGATACGCAGTATTTT	CASSPGLAGGDTQYF
TRBD1	.	TRBV28	TRBJ1-2	TGTGCCAGCTCGACAGGGGGGACAGGGGATGGCTACACCTTT	CASSTGGTGDGYTF
.	.	TRBV7-6	TRBJ2-2	TGTGCCAGCAGCATCGGGACTACCGGGGAGCTGTTTTTT	CASSIGTTGELFF
TRBD2	.	TRBV27	TRBJ2-1	TGTGCCAGCAGTCGTCCCGGGACTAGCGGGAGAGGGGATGAGCAGTTCTTC	CASSRPGTSGRGDEQFF
TRBD2	.	TRBV11-2	TRBJ2-2	TGTGCCAGCACCTCCGGGTGGGAGGGCCGAGGCGGGGAGCTGTTTTTT	CASTSGWEGRGGELFF
TRBD2	few	TRBV9	TRBJ2-5	TGTGCCAGCAGCGTAGGGGGACTAGTGGGAGAGACCCAGTACTTC	CASSVGGLVGETQYF
TRBD1	.	TRBV14	TRBJ1-3	TGTGCCAGCAGCGGACAGGGGGAGCGAGCTGGAAACACCATATATTTT	CASSGQGERAGNTIYF
.	.	TRBV28	TRBJ2-7	TGTGCCAGCAGGTCGGTGGGGGCCATCTACGAGCAGTACTTC	CASRSVGAIYEQYF
.	.	TRBV28	TRBJ2-7	TGTGCCAGCAGTACGTCAGGGAAGCGGTACGAGCAGTACTTC	CASSTSGKRYEQYF
.	.	TRBV6-6	TRBJ1-1	TGTGCCAGCAGACCACCGGGGTCGAACACTGAAGCTTTCTTT	CASRPPGSNTEAFF
TRBD1	few	TRBV9	TRBJ1-5	TGTGCCAGCAGCGCCGGGACAGGGGGAAGGCAGGAGCCCCAGCATTTT	CASSAGTGGRQEPQHF
TRBD1	once	TRBV7-3	TRBJ2-4	TGTGCCAGCAGCTCCAGGACAGGGACGGGGAAAAACATTCAGTACTTC	CASSSRTGTGKNIQYF
TRBD1	once	TRBV4-2	TRBJ1-3	TGTGCCAGCAGCCAGTCGGACAGGGACCCTGGAAACACCATATATTTT	CASSQSDRDPGNTIYF
.	.	TRBV5-1	TRBJ2-7	TGCGCCAGCAGCTTGGACGGCACTACCCTCTCCTACGAGCAGTACTTC	CASSLDGTTLSYEQYF
TRBD2	.	TRBV6-5	TRBJ2-1	TGTGCCAGCAGTTACAGGCGGGGGGAGCAGTTCTTC	CASSYRRGEQFF
.	few	TRBV4-1	TRBJ1-1	TGCGCCAGCAGCCAAGGGGACATCCGGGGGGACACTGAAGCTTTCTTT	CASSQGDIRGDTEAFF
.	.	TRBV2	TRBJ1-3	TGTGCCAGCAGTGAATTTAACACCATATATTTT	CASSEFNTIYF
.	.	TRBV27	TRBJ2-7	TGTGCCAGCAGTTTATCCGGTTTAATCTACGAGCAGTACTTC	CASSLSGLIYEQYF
.	.	TRBV5-1	TRBJ1-6	TGCGCCAGCAGCTTGGAGGCGGGGCGGGCTTCACCCCTCCACTTT	CASSLEAGRASPLHF